This record concerns one TCR beta chain sequence. The sample holds one count of this clone. Its antigen has not been determined. Base quality data are lacking; no much larger clone is found one base away. On a MiSeq, deep resolution sequencing aimed for a depth between 1 in 1 million and 1 in 200,000 T cells, with each clonotype covered approximately 9.2x on average. The immunoSEQ hsTCRB Kit was used to generate the TCR beta libraries. Concerning the study's data processing: The data were analyzed with ImmunoSEQ Analyzer and ImmunoSEQ Data Assistant, and V, D and J gene assignments followed IMGT definitions. Clonality was computed as one minus normalized Shannon entropy of productive rearrangement frequencies, ranging from 0 to 1. Public clonotype analysis was restricted to overrepresented clonotypes comprising at least 0.05% of each patient's repertoire. Some twelve age-matched healthy donor repertoires from immuneACCESS were used as controls for clonality. TCRdb holds this immuneACCESS table with in-frame rearrangements only. Some clones are missing; in checked studies, unresolved V genes explain under half, and the rest has no known cause. From that table come the V and J calls and clone size; the DNA was used to work out D and trimming. Present in this sample are roughly 45,000 clones, approximately 65% of which were seen just once. The top ten clonotypes cover roughly 21% of the sample.

The sample's time point, from its label and the paper: approximately 2 years on ibrutinib. For TCR beta library preparation, 1.5 to 2 micrograms of genomic DNA were extracted from the cryopreserved PBMCs. Longitudinal blood samples from CLL patients receiving ibrutinib monotherapy were subjected to high-throughput TCR beta sequencing. The patients took part in an open-label, single-center phase 2 trial of ibrutinib monotherapy. The sample belongs to a study of cytotoxic CD8 clonotypes in ibrutinib-treated CLL (dated by TCRdb to the early 2020s). With respect to the entire study: The cohort was composed of more than ten relapsed/refractory and approximately 16 treatment-naive patients; IGHV unmutated status was identified in 17 to 18 patients. The response samples were drawn at a median of roughly twelve months into treatment, with a range of about 6 to 36 months. Every sample from remission and from progressive disease was obtained while the patients were still on ibrutinib. Longitudinal samples were available for about 30% of the roughly 90 trial participants. Cryopreserved peripheral blood mononuclear cells were obtained before treatment, at response, and at either sustained remission or disease progression. Responses were partial in some 24 patients and complete in 2; after median around 66 months follow-up, about 14 stayed in remission and around 12 progressed. Samples averaged approximately 260,000 productive templates and approximately 100,000 productive rearrangements. The investigation overall reported the following: Clonality rose at ibrutinib response, remained stable during sustained remission, and dropped back toward baseline at progression. Sampling times were not matched between patients in sustained remission and patients whose disease was progressing, and lymph node repertoires were not examined. Public clonotypes were rare and either shrank or stayed stable during treatment, and the rise in clonality at ibrutinib response reflected expansion of private clonotypes. Baseline clonality was found to be higher than that of age-matched healthy donors and was strongly correlated with circulating CD8+ T-cell counts.

The V end loses 1 base and the J end loses 3 bases, and a stretch of 16 bases separates them. CDR1 KGHSH and CDR2 LQKENI are derived from the germline V gene. From the cysteine through the phenylalanine, the CDR3 covers 16 amino acids. Only the CDR3 DNA stays, 48 bases, in frame from base 1. The rearrangement combines TRBV18 with TRBJ2-7, with TRBD1 tentatively as D gene (5 bases match). This TCR was sampled from a human donor with chronic lymphocytic leukemia. The sample was PBMCs, taken after 24 months of ibrutinib treatment. The CDR3 protein is CASSPRSAGALYEQYF. The DNA sequence is TGTGCCAGCTCACCACGTTCTGCTGGGGCTCTCTACGAGCAGTACTTC.